This T cell receptor beta chain was sequenced for a study of blood T cell repertoires in COVID-19. Study at large: Specimens from acute and convalescent COVID-19 originated in the United States, Italy and Spain.

Germline V lookup: CDR1 SGHTA, CDR2 FQGNSA. With 5 bases clipped from V and 0 bases from J, the junction kept 9 bases outside the gene matches. CDR3 size: 16 residues. The study drew participants aged roughly 18 to 95 years from approximately 23 US areas. No more than 2 weeks before study entry, exposed participants had met a case of COVID-19. In the authors' methods: Using reference gene primer amplification, nucleated cell counts were estimated. Clones were sequenced by immunoSEQ multiplex PCR, and TCRdb holds only the in-frame ones, with some missing. V, J and clone size derive from that table, while D and trimming were established from the DNA sequence. The data hold about 430,000 clones, with about 88% observed a single time. A few counts support this clone.

The material sequenced was PBMCs or T cells enriched from blood (not recorded which). This clonotype was obtained from a woman aged 18-29 years who had been exposed to COVID-19. J is TRBJ2-7 and V is TRBV7-2; TRBD1 matches 8 bases. CDR3 sequence reads: CASSRTGSMNSYEQYF. DNA for the CDR3: TGTGCCAGCAGCCGGACAGGGTCAATGAACTCCTACGAGCAGTACTTC.